This record concerns one T cell receptor (beta chain) sequence. Its antigen is undetermined. This sample was taken from a study of OX40 agonist ivuxolimab in advanced cancers. The protocol was immunoSEQ multiplex PCR, while the TCRdb copy is restricted to in-frame clones and leaves out a portion. The table shows 45,000 or so clones, with approximately 88% occurring only once. This CDR3 has 14 amino acids. V lost 11 bases to trimming and J lost 3 bases; unmatched junction nucleotides: 11. Germline V gene lookup returns CDR1 MNHNS and CDR2 SASEGT. Study-wide findings and caveats: Relative to CD4+ cells, CD8+ T cells on average had more expanded clones.

Blood sampling took place at baseline, cycle 4 day 1, and cycle 7 day 1. This TCR was sampled from an adult with an advanced solid tumor such as melanoma, head and neck, liver or kidney cancer. The chain links TRBV6-1 to TRBJ2-7; 9 bases are shared with TRBD1. The input for sequencing was CD4+ or CD8+ T cells sorted from blood, taken in a trial of the OX40 agonist ivuxolimab. The CDR3 DNA reads as TGTGCCCACCGACTCGGGACAGGGAACTACGAGCAGTACTTC. This sequence encodes CAHRLGTGNYEQYF.